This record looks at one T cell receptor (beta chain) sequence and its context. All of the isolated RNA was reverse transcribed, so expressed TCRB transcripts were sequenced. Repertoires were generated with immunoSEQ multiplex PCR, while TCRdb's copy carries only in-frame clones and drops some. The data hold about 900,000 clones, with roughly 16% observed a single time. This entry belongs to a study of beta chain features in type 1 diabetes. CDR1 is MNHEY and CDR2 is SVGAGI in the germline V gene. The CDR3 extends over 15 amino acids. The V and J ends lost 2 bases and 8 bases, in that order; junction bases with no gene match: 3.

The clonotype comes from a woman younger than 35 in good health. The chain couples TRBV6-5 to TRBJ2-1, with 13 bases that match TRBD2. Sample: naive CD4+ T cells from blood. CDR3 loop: CASSYRLAGGDEQFF. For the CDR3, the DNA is TGTGCCAGCAGTTACAGACTAGCGGGAGGTGATGAGCAGTTCTTC.